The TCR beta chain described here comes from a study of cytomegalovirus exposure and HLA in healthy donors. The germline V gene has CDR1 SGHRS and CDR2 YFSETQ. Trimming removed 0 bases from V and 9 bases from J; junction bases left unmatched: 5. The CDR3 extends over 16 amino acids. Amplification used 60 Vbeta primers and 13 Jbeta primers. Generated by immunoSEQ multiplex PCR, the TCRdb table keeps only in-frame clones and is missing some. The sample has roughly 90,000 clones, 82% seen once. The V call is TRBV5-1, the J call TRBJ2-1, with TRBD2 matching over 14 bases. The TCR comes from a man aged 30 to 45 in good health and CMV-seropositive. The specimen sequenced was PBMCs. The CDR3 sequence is CASSLGGLAGVSEQFF. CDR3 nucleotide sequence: TGCGCCAGCAGCTTGGGGGGACTAGCGGGAGTGTCTGAGCAGTTCTTC.